The 27 T cell receptor beta chains below were found in one sample sequenced in a study of T cells after yellow fever vaccination (dated by TCRdb to between 2017 and 2020). In light of the paper, this sample's treatment or condition label describes: live attenuated yellow fever vaccine strain. Library method: 5' RACE. For sequencing, an Illumina NovaSeq 6000 was employed. TCRdb applied fastp at Q25 and MiXCR to the public reads, then kept only in-frame beta chains. Identical CDR3 proteins give one entry, which carries the most common genes and DNA. This sample comprises some 260,000 distinct CDR3 sequences, 5.2% of them detected only once. About 3.5% of the sample comes from the top ten. Specimen: CD4+ T cells sorted from PBMCs, collected on the day of the yellow fever booster vaccination. Source of these receptors: a man in his late teens or twenties who received the YFV17D yellow fever vaccine.

V usage is TRBV6-5 and J usage is TRBJ1-1, with TRBD1 matching over 12 bases. V lost 2 bases, J lost 0 bases, and 4 bases stayed unmatched. This CDR3 has 17 residues. Germline CDR1 is MNHEY and CDR2 is SVGAGI. The CDR3 sequence is CASSYAGTGGMNTEAFF. Here the CDR3 DNA reads TGTGCCAGCAGTTACGCCGGGACAGGGGGCATGAACACTGAAGCTTTCTTT.

V and J are TRBV18 and TRBJ2-2; no definite D call. Germline V gene data show CDR1 as KGHSH and CDR2 as LQKENI. Trimming pared 0 bases from V and 4 bases from J, leaving 15 bases between. The CDR3 runs 17 residues. The CDR3: CASSPPSNPQITGELFF. In DNA, the CDR3 is TGTGCCAGCTCACCACCTTCGAACCCCCAGATCACCGGGGAGCTGTTTTTT.

In its sample, this clonotype was seen a few times. The rearrangement joins TRBV4-2 to TRBJ2-7, with a tentative D call TRBD1 (5 bases). CDR3 size: 14 residues. Germline assignment: CDR1 LGHNA and CDR2 YNFKEQ. V was clipped by 4 bases and J by 5 bases, with 15 bases between them. DNA of the CDR3: TGTGCCAGCAGCCCCTTTCCAGGGCGCGACGAGCAGTACTTC. It translates to CASSPFPGRDEQYF.

Concerning this clonotype: Relative to the germline gene, one junction end is altered; a read error may explain this. The V call is TRBV2, the J call TRBJ2-3; D not resolved. The CDR3 consists of 12 residues. Germline CDR1 reads SNHLY; CDR2 reads FYNNEI. The CDR3 loop reads CASKESTDTQYF. The CDR3 DNA is TGTGCTAGCAAGGAGAGCACAGATACGCAGTATTTT.

This clonotype was detected a few times. The chain employs TRBV5-4 and TRBJ2-7; D is undetermined. From germline, CDR1 is SGHNT and CDR2 YYREEE (reference sequence). The V and J ends lost 1 base and 1 base respectively, with 12 bases between them. The CDR3 has 15 amino acids. Here the CDR3 reads CASSLSKGKSYEQYF. CDR3 coding DNA: TGTGCCAGCAGCTTGTCCAAGGGAAAATCCTACGAGCAGTACTTC.

This clonotype was detected many times. The chain uses TRBV7-3 and TRBJ2-3; 10 bases align to TRBD2. CDR1 is SGHTA, CDR2 FQGTGA, per germline. The CDR3 is 15 residues long. The V gene end was trimmed by 6 bases and the J gene end by 8 bases; junction bases not matched to a gene: 11. CDR3 bases: TGTGCCAGCAGACCTAGCGGGGGTACCCCGGGTACGCAGTATTTT. Translated: CASRPSGGTPGTQYF.

The V call is TRBV7-2, the J call TRBJ1-1, with 9 bases identical to TRBD1. Germline values: CDR1 SGHTA, CDR2 FQGNSA. The CDR3 spans 15 residues. V shed 5 bases and J 2 bases; nucleotides not matched to a gene: 6. The CDR3 coding sequence is TGTGCCAGCAGCGCGCCGGGACAGGGAAACACTGAAGCTTTCTTT. This sequence encodes CASSAPGQGNTEAFF.

The chain uses TRBV25-1 and TRBJ1-2; D is possibly TRBD1 (6 bases). The CDR3 is made up of 14 amino acids. Germline lookup yields CDR1 MGHDK and CDR2 SYGVNS. The germline V and J ends were trimmed by 2 bases and 4 bases, with 11 bases remaining between them. The DNA of the CDR3 is TGTGCCAGCAGTGAAGCAGGGGTCGCCTATGGCTACACCTTC. Encoded protein: CASSEAGVAYGYTF.

This clonotype was counted only a few times. V and J are TRBV5-4 and TRBJ2-5; 8 positions agree with TRBD2. The CDR3 extends over 15 amino acids. J gave up 4 bases and V 3 bases, and 8 bases lay outside the gene matches. In germline, CDR1 is SGHNT, CDR2 YYREEE (reference sequence). The CDR3 bases are TGTGCCAGCAGCTGGTGGGCGGGGGGAGGAGAGACCCAGTACTTC. Residues: CASSWWAGGGETQYF.

This clonotype was observed a few times. CDR3 DNA sequence: TGTGCCAGCAGCTTTCGGACTAGCGGGGTGAACACAGATACGCAGTATTTT. This translates into CASSFRTSGVNTDTQYF. The rearrangement links TRBV7-2 to TRBJ2-3; TRBD2 agrees at 12 bases. This CDR3 spans 17 amino acids. Trimming removed 3 bases from V and 2 bases from J; junction bases left unmatched: 6. Per germline, CDR1 SGHTA and CDR2 FQGNSA.

This clonotype was observed a few times. The V gene is TRBV6-1, the J gene TRBJ1-5; D is unclear. This CDR3 is 14 amino acids long. Trimming took 8 bases from V and 0 from J, leaving 11 bases between them. Germline V CDR1 and CDR2: MNHNS, SASEGT. The CDR3 DNA sequence: TGTGCCAGCCTAGGAGAAGCTAGCAATCAGCCCCAGCATTTT. Residues: CASLGEASNQPQHF.

This clonotype showed up just a few times. V gene TRBV20-1 combines with J gene TRBJ1-2; D is perhaps TRBD1 (5 bases). Germline V CDR1 and CDR2: DFQATT, SNEGSKA (reference sequence). The CDR3 sequence is 15 residues long. Deletions cut 2 bases from V and 5 bases from J, with 18 bases between. CDR3 nucleotide sequence: TGCAGTGCTAGAATCCATGGCAGGGCGGATTATGGCTACACCTTC. Encoded protein: CSARIHGRADYGYTF.

This clonotype was seen a few times. This chain joins TRBV4-2 and TRBJ1-5, with a possible D match to TRBD1 (6 bases). CDR3 size: 15 residues. From germline, CDR1 is LGHNA and CDR2 YNFKEQ. The V and J ends lost 6 bases and 6 bases respectively, with 18 bases between them. The CDR3 sequence is CASSLGRDTFQPQHF. For the CDR3, the DNA is TGTGCCAGCAGTCTAGGCCGGGACACTTTTCAGCCCCAGCATTTT.

The rearrangement links TRBV5-5 to TRBJ1-2, with 8 nucleotides matching TRBD1. The CDR3 sequence is 17 residues long. V was clipped by 0 bases and J by 6 bases; unmatched bases: 13. The germline V gene has CDR1 SGHKS and CDR2 YYEKEE (reference sequence). In DNA form, the CDR3 reads TGTGCCAGCAGCTTGGTCGGTCAGGGGGCGATTGGCGATGGCTACACCTTC. Translation: CASSLVGQGAIGDGYTF.

V and J are TRBV6-5 and TRBJ2-7; D is unclear. V lost 5 bases, J lost 0 bases, and 11 bases lay in between. Germline V gene data show CDR1 as MNHEY and CDR2 as SVGAGI. CDR3 size: 14 residues. Here the CDR3 DNA reads TGTGCCAGCAGTCCCCGGGCAGACTCCTACGAGCAGTACGTC. Its protein product is CASSPRADSYEQYV.

This sequence joins TRBV6-5 and TRBJ2-1; D ambiguous. The CDR3 runs 13 residues. The ends were cut back, 6 bases at V and 8 bases at J, with 14 bases in the middle. Germline values: CDR1 MNHEY, CDR2 SVGAGI. The CDR3 is CASSRLIFDEQFF. In nucleotides, the CDR3 is TGTGCCAGCAGCCGGCTCATTTTCGATGAGCAGTTCTTC.

The genes are TRBV19 and TRBJ1-2, with 9 bases that match TRBD1. V lost 1 base to trimming and J lost 3 bases; unmatched junction nucleotides: 3. The CDR3 extends over 15 amino acids. The V gene's germline CDR1 is LNHDA and CDR2 SQIVND (reference sequence). DNA for the CDR3: TGTGCCAGTAGTATAGGAGGACAGGGGCACTATGGCTACACCTTC. This gives the protein CASSIGGQGHYGYTF.

This chain uses TRBV10-3 with TRBJ2-3; D is unclear. Trimming removed 4 bases at V and 0 bases at J, with 5 bases between. Germline lookup yields CDR1 ENHRY and CDR2 SYGVKD. The CDR3 has 13 amino acids. The CDR3 nucleotides are TGTGCCATCAGTGGCCCGAGCACAGATACGCAGTATTTT. Translating it yields CAISGPSTDTQYF.

This chain connects TRBV12-3 or TRBV12-4 to TRBJ1-2; no reliable D call. Trimming stripped 10 bases from V and 6 bases from J, with 21 bases between. CDR3 length: 14 residues. CDR3 sequence reads: CATTAGQSKNGYTF. The DNA for the CDR3 is TGTGCCACCACGGCTGGGCAGTCGAAGAATGGCTACACCTTC.

This clonotype was seen more than once but under ten times. The rearrangement uses TRBV15 and TRBJ1-1; weak D call: TRBD1 (5 bases). Trimming left V 5 bases short and J 2 bases short, with 15 bases between. CDR3 size: 15 residues. Per the germline V gene, CDR1 is LNHNV and CDR2 is YYDKDF (reference sequence). The CDR3 region has the DNA TGTGCCACCAGCCCGCGGGGCAGGGTAAACACTGAAGCTTTCTTT. Its protein is CATSPRGRVNTEAFF.

This clonotype has ten or more counts. The chain is built from TRBV4-3 and TRBJ2-3; D remains ambiguous. The germline V gene has CDR1 LGHNA and CDR2 YSLEER. With 0 bases removed from V and 6 bases from J, the gap between germline ends came to 7 bases. The CDR3 covers 13 residues. CDR3 loop: CASSQEGWDTQYF. CDR3 nucleotide sequence: TGCGCCAGCAGCCAAGAGGGTTGGGATACGCAGTATTTT.

The chain recombines TRBV19 with TRBJ2-5; a weak D match, TRBD1 (6 bases). The V end lost 6 bases, the J end lost 0 bases, and 8 bases lay between the germline ends. The CDR3 spans 13 residues. Germline CDR1 LNHDA, CDR2 SQIVND (reference sequence). CDR3 in amino acids: CASRRTDQETQYF. The CDR3 DNA is TGTGCCAGTAGAAGGACAGACCAAGAGACCCAGTACTTC.

The V gene is TRBV6-1, the J gene TRBJ1-1, with a possible D match to TRBD1 (5 bases). V lost 0 bases and J lost 7, with 9 bases in between. This CDR3 is built from 13 residues. Per the germline V gene, CDR1 is MNHNS and CDR2 is SASEGT. CDR3 DNA sequence: TGTGCCAGCAGTGAAGCGGGGGGAGGTGAAGCTTTCTTT. This codes for CASSEAGGGEAFF.

In this sample, this clonotype turned up a few times. This chain joins TRBV28 and TRBJ1-5; the D is unclear. Germline CDR1 and CDR2: MDHEN and SYDVKM. CDR3 length: 16 residues. Trimming cost V 1 base and J 0 bases, with 10 bases left between them. The CDR3 region is CASSLLEAYSNQPQHF. The CDR3 nucleotides are TGTGCCAGCAGTTTATTAGAGGCCTATAGCAATCAGCCCCAGCATTTT.

This chain connects TRBV4-2 to TRBJ1-3; 7 bases map to TRBD1. Per the germline V gene, CDR1 is LGHNA and CDR2 is YNFKEQ. Trimming took 4 bases from V and 0 from J; bases not matched to a gene: 15. The CDR3 covers 19 residues. As DNA, the CDR3 is TGTGCCAGCAGCCGGCGACAGGGAAAAGAGGACTTCTCTGGAAACACCATATATTTT. Amino acid sequence: CASSRRQGKEDFSGNTIYF.

In this sample, this clonotype turned up many times. The gene calls are TRBV7-8 and TRBJ1-1; D is possibly TRBD1 (5 bases). This CDR3 comprises 14 residues. Trimming left V 7 bases short and J 4 bases short, with 16 bases between. The V gene's germline CDR1 is SGHVS and CDR2 FQNEAQ. The CDR3 sequence is CASKPWGSGTEAFF. The CDR3 region has the DNA TGTGCCAGCAAACCGTGGGGGAGCGGCACTGAAGCTTTCTTT. Complete variable domain (other parts from reference TRBV7-8 and TRBJ1-1): GAGVSQSPRYKVAKRGQDVALRCDPISGHVSLFWYQQALGQGPEFLTYFQNEAQLDKSGLPSDRFFAERPEGSVSTLKIQRTQQEDSAVYLCASKPWGSGTEAFFGQGTRLTVV.

This clonotype was seen a few times. V is TRBV6-5 and J is TRBJ2-7; D gene ambiguous. V shed 7 bases and J shed 0 bases, with 13 bases lying between them. The CDR3 extends over 14 amino acids. Per germline, CDR1 MNHEY and CDR2 SVGAGI. The CDR3 spells CASNRVIGSYEQYF. CDR3 bases: TGTGCCAGCAATAGGGTTATAGGCTCCTACGAGCAGTACTTC.